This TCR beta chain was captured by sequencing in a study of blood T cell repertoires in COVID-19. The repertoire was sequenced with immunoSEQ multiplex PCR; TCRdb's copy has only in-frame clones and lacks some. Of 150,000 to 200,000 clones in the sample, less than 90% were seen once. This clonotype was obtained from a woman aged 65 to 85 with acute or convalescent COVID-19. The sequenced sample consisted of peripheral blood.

In DNA, the CDR3 is TGTGCCAGCAGCCGCCGGGACAGGATGGATGAAAAACTGTTTTTT. This translates into CASSRRDRMDEKLFF. The rearrangement links TRBV25-1 to TRBJ1-4; 8 nucleotides match TRBD1. The CDR3 consists of 15 residues. CDR1 and CDR2 from the germline V gene are MGHDK and SYGVNS. With V trimmed by 6 bases and J by 6 bases, 9 bases remained unmatched.